These 27 T cell receptor beta chains came from one sample sequenced in a study of T cell repertoires in cytomegalovirus infection. Their cognate antigens are unknown. TCRdb re-analysed the reads in MiXCR, keeping a single row per CDR3 protein. This sample has a few hundred thousand distinct CDR3 sequences, with 20% to 30% found just once. Source: cultured PBMCs, taken from culture after CMV antigen stimulation. These receptors were taken from a human donor in good health (CMV status not recorded). Some clones in this sample may be carry-over from other donors' samples.

The sample holds a few counts of this clonotype. J is TRBJ2-1 and V is TRBV5-1; D call uncertain. This CDR3 has 18 amino acids. The germline V gene has CDR1 SGHRS and CDR2 YFSETQ. Trimming took 4 bases from V and 3 from J, leaving 23 bases between them. CDR3 region: CASSPYPLGRTYYNEQFF. The DNA for the CDR3 is TGCGCCAGCAGCCCCTACCCTTTAGGGCGAACATACTACAATGAGCAGTTCTTC.

The chain couples TRBV28 to TRBJ2-7, with D possibly matching TRBD1 (6 bases). This CDR3 region has 14 residues. The V gene's germline CDR1 is MDHEN and CDR2 SYDVKM. Between the trimmed V and J ends, which lost 8 bases and 3 bases, there was a span of 17 bases. The CDR3: CASGEAGASYEQYF. The CDR3 bases are TGTGCCAGCGGTGAAGCAGGGGCAAGCTACGAGCAGTACTTC.

This clonotype was counted at least ten times. The V call is TRBV7-8, the J call TRBJ1-4; tentative D call: TRBD1 (6 bases). V lost 5 bases and J lost 8, with 24 bases in between. CDR3 size: 17 residues. Germline V gives CDR1 SGHVS, CDR2 FQNEAQ. This chain's CDR3 is CASSQYRDLTSWEKLFF. For the CDR3, the DNA is TGTGCCAGCAGCCAATACAGGGACCTAACGAGTTGGGAAAAACTGTTTTTT.

The CDR3 region has the DNA TGCAGTGCTAGAGATCTGCTAGCGGGAGGCATCTTATACGAGCAGTACTTC. Encoded protein: CSARDLLAGGILYEQYF. The chain recombines TRBV20-1 with TRBJ2-7, with 11 bases lining up with TRBD2. The CDR3 is 17 amino acids. V lost 0 bases to trimming and J lost 4 bases; unmatched junction nucleotides: 11. CDR1 is DFQATT, CDR2 SNEGSKA, per germline (reference sequence).

The CDR3 here is CASSTRTEIEAFF. The CDR3 DNA sequence: TGTGCCAGTAGTACCAGGACTGAAATTGAAGCTTTCTTT. This chain uses TRBV19 with TRBJ1-1; D is unclear. V was trimmed by 4 bases and J by 7 bases, leaving 13 bases between them. The V gene's germline CDR1 is LNHDA and CDR2 SQIVND (reference sequence). CDR3 length equals 13 residues.

V usage is TRBV7-2 and J usage is TRBJ2-2, with D possibly being TRBD1 or TRBD2 (5 bases each). The germline V and J ends were trimmed by 7 bases and 6 bases, with 15 bases remaining between them. Germline V gives CDR1 SGHTA, CDR2 FQGNSA. The CDR3 is 14 amino acids. In DNA, the CDR3 is TGTGCCAGCAACACTCTTTTGGGACCCGGGGAGCTGTTTTTT. It is translated as CASNTLLGPGELFF. Full variable domain (rest looked up from reference TRBV7-2 and TRBJ2-2): GAGVSQSPSNKVTEKGKDVELRCDPISGHTALYWYRQSLGQGLEFLIYFQGNSAPDKSGLPSDRFSAERTGGSVSTLTIQRTQQEDSAVYLCASNTLLGPGELFFGEGSRLTVL.

The V gene is TRBV10-2, the J gene TRBJ2-7; D not resolved. The CDR3 runs 15 residues. In germline, CDR1 is WSHSY, CDR2 SAAADI. V shed 2 bases and J shed 2 bases, with 13 bases lying between them. This chain's CDR3 is CASSEGSIIAYEQYF. The CDR3 nucleotides read TGCGCCAGCAGTGAGGGCAGCATTATCGCCTACGAGCAGTACTTC.

The rearrangement uses TRBV28 and TRBJ2-4; D may correspond to TRBD1 or TRBD2 (5 bases each). The V end lost 1 base, the J end lost 5 bases, and 15 bases lay between the germline ends. Germline lookup yields CDR1 MDHEN and CDR2 SYDVKM. This CDR3 comprises 16 residues. The CDR3 DNA follows: TGTGCCAGCAGTTTATTCACCAAGCTGGGGGAAAACATTCAGTACTTC. The encoded protein is CASSLFTKLGENIQYF.

This clonotype occurred many times. The rearrangement links TRBV7-9 to TRBJ1-5; no clear D gene. The germline V gene encodes CDR1 SEHNR and CDR2 FQNEAQ (reference sequence). This CDR3 region has 12 residues. V was cut by 1 base and J by 3 bases, with 1 base left in between. The CDR3 region is CASSLVNQPQHF. The CDR3 bases are TGTGCCAGCAGCTTAGTCAATCAGCCCCAGCATTTT.

Only a few counts were recorded for this clonotype. The chain combines TRBV7-2 with TRBJ1-1, with unresolved D. Germline CDR1 and CDR2: SGHTA and FQGNSA. V was clipped by 1 base and J by 4 bases, with 7 bases between them. The CDR3 contains 13 residues. In DNA, the CDR3 is TGTGCCAGCAGCTTAGATGGCGGCACTGAAGCTTTCTTT. Amino acids: CASSLDGGTEAFF.

This clonotype was seen at least ten times. V usage is TRBV7-9 and J usage is TRBJ2-5; either TRBD1 or TRBD2 may supply D (5 bases each). Trimming left V 5 bases short and J 1 base short, with 11 bases between. This CDR3 comprises 14 residues. Germline values: CDR1 SEHNR, CDR2 FQNEAQ (reference sequence). This CDR3 is CASSLSGTQETQYF. CDR3 sequence (DNA): TGTGCCAGCAGCCTATCCGGGACCCAAGAGACCCAGTACTTC.

This sequence joins TRBV2 and TRBJ2-7, with 11 bases lining up with TRBD1. Unmatched junction bases numbered 0, after V lost 4 bases and J lost 4 bases. The CDR3 is 13 residues long. CDR1 and CDR2 (germline): SNHLY, FYNNEI. CDR3 sequence (DNA): TGTGCCAGCAGTGGGGACAGGGGGTACGAGCAGTACGTC. Protein sequence: CASSGDRGYEQYV.

V is TRBV28 and J is TRBJ1-3, with 8 bases aligning to TRBD1. V lost 5 bases and J lost 0; bases outside the gene matches: 6. This CDR3 is 16 amino acids long. The germline CDR1 and CDR2 sequences are MDHEN and SYDVKM. The CDR3 DNA sequence: TGTGCCAGCAGTCCGACAGGGGATATCTCTGGAAACACCATATATTTT. Protein product: CASSPTGDISGNTIYF.

V is TRBV6-6 and J is TRBJ1-5, with D unresolved. From germline, CDR1 is MNHNY and CDR2 SVGAGI (reference sequence). This CDR3 has 15 amino acids. V lost 0 bases and J 3 bases, leaving 9 bases between the germline ends. CDR3 loop: CASSYSSQNNQPQHF. CDR3 nucleotides: TGTGCCAGCAGTTACTCGAGCCAGAACAATCAGCCCCAGCATTTT.

Many counts were recorded for this clonotype. The rearrangement joins TRBV7-2 to TRBJ2-7; D is unclear. CDR3 length equals 13 residues. The germline CDR1 and CDR2 sequences are SGHTA and FQGNSA. V lost 5 bases and J lost 0, with 8 bases in between. CDR3 in amino acids: CASSPPDSYEQYV. The CDR3, as DNA: TGTGCCAGCAGCCCTCCAGACTCCTACGAGCAGTACGTC.

This clonotype was picked up a small number of times. This chain connects TRBV6-2 or TRBV6-3 to TRBJ2-1; 8 bases align to TRBD2. The CDR3 covers 16 residues. Trimming at V came to 4 bases and at J to 7 bases, leaving 12 bases not matched to a gene. Looked up from germline, CDR1 is MNHEY and CDR2 is SVGEGT. CDR3 sequence: CASSFQGGLAANEQFF. The CDR3 bases are TGTGCCAGCAGTTTCCAAGGAGGACTAGCAGCAAATGAGCAGTTCTTC.

The chain is built from TRBV19 and TRBJ1-6; no firm D call. The CDR3 loop spans 13 amino acids. Germline V lookup: CDR1 LNHDA, CDR2 SQIVND (reference sequence). V gave up 1 base and J gave up 12 bases, with 10 bases separating them. Here the CDR3 reads CASSIVSARPLHF. In nucleotides, the CDR3 is TGTGCCAGTAGTATAGTTTCGGCGAGACCCCTCCACTTT.

This clonotype was observed at least ten times. This chain connects TRBV7-2 to TRBJ1-3; D gene unclear. V lost 5 bases to trimming and J lost 1 base, with 12 bases between them. CDR1 is SGHTA, CDR2 FQGNSA, per germline. The CDR3 extends over 15 amino acids. CDR3: CASSDGSASGNTIYF. CDR3 sequence (DNA): TGTGCCAGCAGCGATGGGTCGGCATCTGGAAACACCATATATTTT.

The chain combines TRBV12-3 or TRBV12-4 with TRBJ2-7, with D possibly matching TRBD1 (6 bases). V lost 3 bases and J 4 bases, leaving 7 bases between the germline ends. The CDR3 loop spans 12 amino acids. CDR3: CASSFQGYEQYV. CDR3 coding DNA: TGTGCCAGCAGTTTTCAGGGGTACGAGCAGTACGTC.

At least ten counts were recorded for this clonotype. The J gene is TRBJ2-4, the V gene TRBV19; weak D call: TRBD1 (6 bases). V lost 3 bases and J 1 base, leaving 16 bases between the germline ends. The CDR3 runs 17 residues. Germline assignment: CDR1 LNHDA and CDR2 SQIVND (reference sequence). DNA of the CDR3: TGTGCCAGTAGTATGGGGCGACAGGCGGTGGCCAAAAACATTCAGTACTTC. This gives the protein CASSMGRQAVAKNIQYF.

The table lists this clonotype with a few counts. In nucleotides, the CDR3 is TGTGCCAGCAGCTTAGCCGCCTGGACAGCCCTTAGTGGGGAGCTGTTTTTT. It translates to CASSLAAWTALSGELFF. The chain carries TRBV7-2 and TRBJ2-2; tentatively, D is TRBD1 (6 bases). The V end was cut by 0 bases, the J end by 8 bases, with 19 bases between. Germline V CDR1 and CDR2: SGHTA, FQGNSA. This CDR3 comprises 17 residues.

The chain couples TRBV7-2 to TRBJ2-1; 7 bases map to TRBD2. The CDR3 contains 15 residues. The ends lost 1 base at V and 8 bases at J; junction bases unmatched: 8. In germline, CDR1 is SGHTA, CDR2 FQGNSA. The CDR3 here is CASSLVLAMRDEQFF. The CDR3 nucleotides are TGTGCCAGCAGCTTAGTACTAGCGATGCGGGATGAGCAGTTCTTC. Variable domain in full (rest from reference TRBV7-2 and TRBJ2-1): GAGVSQSPSNKVTEKGKDVELRCDPISGHTALYWYRQSLGQGLEFLIYFQGNSAPDKSGLPSDRFSAERTGGSVSTLTIQRTQQEDSAVYLCASSLVLAMRDEQFFGPGTRLTVL.

The genes are TRBV24-1 and TRBJ2-3, with 13 bases aligning to TRBD2. This CDR3 is built from 16 residues. CDR1 is KGHDR, CDR2 SFDVKD, per germline. V lost 3 bases to trimming and J lost 4 bases; unmatched junction nucleotides: 3. The CDR3 nucleotides read TGTGCCACCAGTGATCCAGGACTAGCGGGAGCAGATACGCAGTATTTT. It yields the protein CATSDPGLAGADTQYF.

This clonotype was counted many times. The chain recombines TRBV7-2 with TRBJ2-1, with D possibly TRBD2 on 6 matching bases. The CDR3 consists of 14 residues. V lost 0 bases and J 5 bases, leaving 8 bases between the germline ends. The V gene's germline CDR1 is SGHTA and CDR2 FQGNSA. The CDR3 DNA sequence: TGTGCCAGCAGCTTAGCGGGAGGACACAATGAGCAGTTCTTC. Its translation: CASSLAGGHNEQFF.

This clonotype was observed a few times. V is TRBV6-2 or TRBV6-3 and J is TRBJ2-4; D remains unclear. This CDR3 comprises 14 residues. CDR1 MNHEY and CDR2 SVGEGT come from the germline V gene. V lost 2 bases to trimming and J lost 0 bases, with 5 bases between them. The CDR3 loop is CASSYGVAKNIQYF. The DNA for the CDR3 is TGTGCCAGCAGTTACGGGGTAGCCAAAAACATTCAGTACTTC.

The chain joins TRBV7-9 to TRBJ2-7, with 7 positions matching TRBD2. Per the germline V gene, CDR1 is SEHNR and CDR2 is FQNEAQ (reference sequence). The V gene end was trimmed by 1 base and the J gene end by 0 bases; junction bases not matched to a gene: 9. The CDR3 has 17 residues. CDR3 sequence: CASSLGEASGPSYEQYF. DNA of the CDR3: TGTGCCAGCAGCTTAGGAGAGGCTAGCGGCCCCTCCTACGAGCAGTACTTC.

V usage is TRBV11-2 and J usage is TRBJ2-1, with 15 nucleotides matching TRBD2. This CDR3 has 17 amino acids. In germline, CDR1 is SGHAT, CDR2 FQNNGV. V lost 6 bases, J lost 8 bases, and 11 bases stayed unmatched. The CDR3 sequence is CASRPLAGTSGRHEQFF. The CDR3 DNA reads TGTGCCAGCAGGCCCCTCGCCGGGACTAGCGGGAGGCATGAGCAGTTCTTC.